This T cell receptor (beta chain) was recovered during a study of blood T cell dynamics during melanoma immunotherapy. As to time point: week 3, after first cycle of checkpoint inhibitor. The assay received all extracted DNA from sorted CD8+ subsets. TCRdb keeps only in-frame clones here, not all; method: immunoSEQ multiplex PCR. The sample shows 10,000 to 15,000 clones, about 93% of them seen only once. This clonotype was sampled from a human donor with melanoma. The specimen was effector memory CD8+ T cells from blood, collected from a patient treated with checkpoint blockade.

The CDR3 DNA follows: TGCGCCAGCAGCCAAGTAGTGAACGACCACTACGAGCAGTACTTC. This sequence encodes CASSQVVNDHYEQYF. J is TRBJ2-7 and V is TRBV4-1; D call uncertain. Germline V gene sequence: CDR1 MGHRA, CDR2 YSYEKL. Trimming pared 1 base from V and 3 bases from J, leaving 13 bases between. This CDR3 is 15 amino acids long.